Listed below are T cell receptor beta chains from one sample, sequenced in a study of blood T cell repertoires in COVID-19. Using immunoSEQ multiplex PCR, the repertoire was profiled, and TCRdb retains in-frame clones only, with some absent. The data contain about 180,000 clones, roughly nine tenths of them singletons. The source material was PBMCs or T cells enriched from blood (not recorded which). These TCRs come from a woman in her thirties or forties with acute COVID-19. The CDR3 runs from the conserved cysteine through the conserved F or W. The D gene is left open where the match is weak. Clone size, where shown, is once, few, many, or a class for clones that have expanded.

TRBD1,TRBV3-1/TRBV3-2,TRBJ2-3,NA,CASSRTGRTDTQYF,TGTGCCAGCAGCCGGACAGGTCGCACAGATACGCAGTATTTT
NA,TRBV5-1,TRBJ2-1,NA,CASSLTLDISGNEQFF,TGCGCCAGCAGCTTGACCCTGGACATCAGTGGAAATGAGCAGTTCTTC
NA,TRBV7-6,TRBJ2-7,NA,CASSLATPTPPYEQYF,TGTGCCAGCAGCTTAGCGACACCGACCCCTCCCTACGAGCAGTACTTC
TRBD2,TRBV13,TRBJ2-5,NA,CASSSDGTSGGETQYF,TGTGCCAGCAGCTCCGATGGGACTAGCGGCGGAGAGACCCAGTACTTC
NA,TRBV2,TRBJ2-5,NA,CASSRTPQETQYF,TGTGCCAGCAGCCGGACACCGCAAGAGACCCAGTACTTC
NA,TRBV5-4,TRBJ2-7,NA,CASSLDRGPSSYEQYF,TGTGCCAGCAGCTTGGATCGCGGGCCGAGCTCCTACGAGCAGTACTTC
TRBD1,TRBV9,TRBJ2-7,NA,CASSARDRGTSEQYF,TGTGCCAGCAGCGCCCGGGACAGGGGCACCTCCGAGCAGTACTTC
NA,TRBV6-6,TRBJ1-5,NA,CASSSPGGPRPQHF,TGTGCCAGCAGTTCCCCGGGGGGGCCCCGGCCCCAGCATTTT
TRBD1,TRBV6-5,TRBJ1-2,NA,CASSYGTEGRYTF,TGTGCCAGCAGTTACGGGACAGAAGGCCGCTACACCTTC
NA,TRBV30,TRBJ2-5,few,CAWSDPRGGRETQYF,TGTGCCTGGAGTGATCCCCGGGGAGGCCGAGAGACCCAGTACTTC
NA,TRBV19,TRBJ2-1,NA,CASRSLDGSSYNEQFF,TGTGCCAGTAGATCCCTCGATGGGAGCTCCTACAATGAGCAGTTCTTC
NA,TRBV5-4,TRBJ2-2,NA,CASKRGGMDPNTGELFF,TGTGCCAGCAAAAGAGGGGGAATGGATCCGAACACCGGGGAGCTGTTTTTT
NA,TRBV7-8,TRBJ2-5,NA,CASSRSESIETQYF,TGTGCCAGCAGCCGCAGCGAATCTATAGAGACCCAGTACTTC
TRBD2,TRBV9,TRBJ2-7,NA,CASSAGLGGYEQYF,TGTGCCAGCAGCGCGGGACTAGGTGGGTACGAGCAGTACTTC
TRBD1,TRBV7-9,TRBJ2-3,NA,CASSLRQGYADTQYF,TGTGCCAGCAGCTTAAGACAGGGTTACGCAGATACGCAGTATTTT
TRBD2,TRBV19,TRBJ2-6,NA,CASSIGGAGANVLTF,TGTGCCAGTAGTATTGGGGGGGCTGGGGCCAACGTCCTGACTTTC
TRBD1,TRBV6-2/TRBV6-3,TRBJ1-1,once,CASSYETGTGGARTEAFF,TGTGCCAGCAGTTACGAAACCGGGACAGGGGGCGCCCGGACTGAAGCTTTCTTT
TRBD1,TRBV19,TRBJ1-4,NA,CASSTTGGAGEKLFF,TGTGCCAGTAGTACAACAGGGGGCGCTGGCGAAAAACTGTTTTTT
NA,TRBV6-5,TRBJ2-2,NA,CASSYSLDWTGELFF,TGTGCCAGCAGTTACTCGTTAGACTGGACCGGGGAGCTGTTTTTT
TRBD1,TRBV25-1,TRBJ1-1,NA,CASSGDRGTEAFF,TGTGCCAGCAGTGGGGACAGGGGTACTGAAGCTTTCTTT
NA,TRBV27,TRBJ1-4,NA,CASSPTGWPNEKLFF,TGTGCCAGCAGTCCAACAGGGTGGCCTAATGAAAAACTGTTTTTT
TRBD2,TRBV19,TRBJ2-2,NA,CASSPGLVRIGELFF,TGTGCCAGTAGTCCGGGACTAGTTCGTATTGGGGAGCTGTTTTTT
NA,TRBV2,TRBJ2-1,NA,CASRTHPGDYNEQFF,TGTGCCAGCCGAACACATCCCGGGGACTACAATGAGCAGTTCTTC
NA,TRBV9,TRBJ1-2,NA,CASSVGKGITDGYTF,TGTGCCAGCAGCGTAGGTAAGGGGATAACGGATGGCTACACCTTC
NA,TRBV28,TRBJ1-6,NA,CASGLDWGGSPLHF,TGTGCCAGCGGGTTGGACTGGGGAGGGTCACCCCTCCACTTT
NA,TRBV12-5,TRBJ1-4,NA,CASGAIPTGYVFF,TGTGCTAGTGGAGCGATCCCGACAGGTTATGTGTTTTTT
TRBD2,TRBV6-2/TRBV6-3,TRBJ2-7,NA,CASSYPGLAGPEQYF,TGTGCCAGCAGTTATCCGGGACTAGCGGGACCCGAGCAGTACTTC
NA,TRBV11-2,TRBJ1-1,NA,CASSLLRPGAQNTEAFF,TGTGCCAGCAGCTTATTGCGGCCAGGGGCACAAAACACTGAAGCTTTCTTT
NA,TRBV7-8,TRBJ2-7,NA,CASSEGRKKPYEQYF,TGTGCCAGCAGCGAGGGCCGTAAAAAACCCTACGAGCAGTACTTC
TRBD1,TRBV18,TRBJ2-7,NA,CASSPWDRRSYEQYF,TGTGCCAGCTCACCCTGGGACAGGCGGAGCTACGAGCAGTACTTC
NA,TRBV5-1,TRBJ2-5,NA,CASSMQQETQYF,TGCGCCAGCAGCATGCAGCAAGAGACCCAGTACTTC
TRBD1,TRBV5-8,TRBJ2-1,NA,CASSRQKVVTGAESYEQFF,TGTGCCAGCAGCCGCCAAAAAGTAGTTACAGGGGCCGAATCCTATGAGCAGTTCTTC
NA,TRBV7-9,TRBJ1-1,once,CASSLGMEENTEAFF,TGTGCCAGCAGCTTAGGTATGGAGGAGAACACTGAAGCTTTCTTT
NA,TRBV15,TRBJ1-4,NA,CATSREQGDATNEKLFF,TGTGCCACCAGCAGAGAACAGGGCGACGCAACTAATGAAAAACTGTTTTTT
TRBD1,TRBV6-1,TRBJ1-4,few,CASREGQGTFATNEKLFF,TGTGCCAGCAGAGAAGGACAGGGCACTTTTGCAACTAATGAAAAACTGTTTTTT
TRBD1,TRBV28,TRBJ1-2,once,CASSPGTGANYGYTF,TGTGCCAGCAGTCCCGGGACAGGGGCTAACTATGGCTACACCTTC
NA,TRBV10-3,TRBJ2-1,NA,CAIQPAGGTDEQFF,TGTGCCATCCAACCCGCCGGAGGGACGGATGAGCAGTTCTTC
NA,TRBV9,TRBJ2-5,few,CASSVAEGVVETQYF,TGTGCCAGCAGCGTAGCTGAGGGAGTCGTAGAGACCCAGTACTTC
NA,TRBV6-5,TRBJ2-7,NA,CASITWQAGEQYF,TGTGCCAGCATCACCTGGCAGGCGGGTGAGCAGTACTTC
NA,TRBV21-1,TRBJ2-3,NA,CASSIRGTSTDTQYF,TGTGCCAGCAGCATACGGGGGACTTCGACAGATACGCAGTATTTT
NA,TRBV5-4,TRBJ2-1,NA,CASSFGQGGEQFF,TGTGCCAGCAGCTTCGGGCAGGGGGGTGAGCAGTTCTTC
NA,TRBV28,TRBJ2-3,NA,CASSLGSDTQYF,TGTGCCAGTAGTTTGGGCTCCGATACGCAGTATTTT
TRBD1,TRBV7-8,TRBJ2-7,NA,CASSQGLGQSSYEQYF,TGTGCCAGCAGCCAAGGCCTGGGACAGAGCTCCTACGAGCAGTACTTC
TRBD1,TRBV5-4,TRBJ2-3,NA,CASSSITGVDADTQYF,TGTGCCAGCAGCTCTATAACAGGGGTTGACGCAGATACGCAGTATTTT
TRBD2,TRBV6-2/TRBV6-3,TRBJ2-7,NA,CASSVPTREWVEQYF,TGTGCCAGCAGCGTTCCGACGCGGGAGTGGGTCGAGCAGTACTTC
NA,TRBV5-1,TRBJ2-1,NA,CASSESLRQGISGAHNEQFF,TGCGCCAGCAGCGAAAGTTTAAGACAGGGTATTAGCGGAGCTCACAATGAGCAGTTCTTC
TRBD2,TRBV28,TRBJ2-2,NA,CASSGAGGLNTGELFF,TGTGCCAGCAGCGGAGCGGGGGGCCTGAACACCGGGGAGCTGTTTTTT